This T cell receptor beta chain originates from a study of T cells in Graves' hyperthyroidism and ophthalmopathy. Study observations and caveats: Researchers report that a 13 V-J model separated ophthalmopathy from stable hyperthyroidism. Blood also contained most expanded thyroid clonotypes above 0.001.

Orbital computed tomography and thyroid ultrasound, together with serum TRAb and thyroxine and clinical symptoms, were used for diagnoses. The TCR beta CDR3 regions underwent amplification using RNA transcripts as the source. First-round RT-PCR with HTBI primers amplified the TCR CDR3 region. TCRdb itself ran the multiplex PCR reads through MiXCR, one entry per CDR3 protein. Found here are more than 250,000 distinct CDR3 sequences, around 15% of them singletons; the top ten hold over 25%. Unmatched junction bases numbered 11, after V lost 0 bases and J lost 4 bases. From germline, CDR1 is KGHSH and CDR2 LQKENI. CDR3 length equals 18 residues. Many counts were recorded for this clonotype. Its antigen remains unknown.

The sequenced sample consisted of blood. The sequence was collected from a woman aged 50 to 60 with Graves' hyperthyroidism that later progressed to Graves' ophthalmopathy. The chain links TRBV18 to TRBJ2-3; 9 positions match TRBD2. CDR3 sequence: CASSPPLAREGQSDTQYF. The CDR3 DNA reads TGTGCCAGCTCACCACCGTTGGCGCGGGAGGGCCAGTCAGATACGCAGTATTTT.